This T cell receptor (beta chain) emerged from a study of beta chain features in type 1 diabetes. Overall study findings and caveats: Type 1 diabetes patients had TCRB CDR3s that were shorter (moderately but significantly so) in all four CD4+ subsets. There was a possibility that cDNA sequencing over-represented cells with high TCR expression.

CDR1 and CDR2 from the germline V gene are GTSNPN and SVGIG (reference sequence). This CDR3 spans 13 amino acids. Germline trimming cut 1 base from V and 7 bases from J; bases unmatched to any gene: 0. Every bit of the isolated RNA underwent reverse transcription, so sequencing read expressed TCRB transcripts. The method was immunoSEQ multiplex PCR; TCRdb's version includes in-frame clones alone and lacks a portion of them. The sample carries under 850,000 clones, around 15% recorded once. A heparinised blood draw that averaged around 100 mL was obtained once from each donor. Sorting with CD45RO/CCR7/CD25/CD127/CD95/CD27 yielded naive, central memory, regulatory and stem-like memory CD4+ cells. Purity exceeded 95% in all sorted populations. With regard to this clone: Its target is unknown. Other DNA sequences within the sample encode an identical CDR3.

The sample consisted of naive CD4+ T cells from blood. The chain recombines TRBV30 with TRBJ1-6; 8 nucleotides match TRBD1. The TCR was taken from a man between 18 and 35 years old with type 1 diabetes. The CDR3 sequence: CAWSGTGNSPLHF. Written as DNA, the CDR3 is TGTGCCTGGAGTGGGACAGGGAATTCACCCCTCCACTTT.